Below are 20 T cell receptor beta chains sequenced from a single sample in a study of blood T cell repertoires in COVID-19. The method was immunoSEQ multiplex PCR; TCRdb's version includes in-frame clones alone and lacks a portion of them. The profile covers about 200,000 clones, with about 86% appearing a single time and less than 5% taken by the ten largest. The sample consisted of PBMCs or T cells enriched from blood (not recorded which). The source is a woman aged 40 to 50 with acute COVID-19.

The chain has TRBV12-5 and TRBJ2-1; TRBD1 aligns across 9 bases. The V gene end was trimmed by 1 base and the J gene end by 2 bases; junction bases not matched to a gene: 9. Germline loops: CDR1 LGHNT, CDR2 FRNRAP. This CDR3 has 18 residues. CDR3 DNA sequence: TGTGCTAGTGGTTTGGGCCGGGACAGGGATTTAGCCTACAATGAGCAGTTCTTC. Residues: CASGLGRDRDLAYNEQFF.

V usage is TRBV5-4 and J usage is TRBJ2-1, with 7 positions matching TRBD2. With V trimmed by 5 bases and J by 10 bases, 15 bases remained unmatched. CDR1 SGHNT and CDR2 YYREEE come from the germline V gene (reference sequence). The CDR3 has 15 amino acids. For the CDR3, the DNA is TGTGCCAGCAGTTTGCCGGGACTACACTCATGGGAGCAGTTCTTC. It translates to CASSLPGLHSWEQFF.

The chain employs TRBV5-6 and TRBJ2-3, with 13 nucleotides matching TRBD2. The CDR3 is 18 amino acids. With 4 bases clipped from V and 3 bases from J, the junction kept 11 bases outside the gene matches. Germline V CDR1 and CDR2: SGHDT, YYEEEE. The DNA for the CDR3 is TGTGCCAGCAGCCACTGGACTAGCGGGAGTAGCCTGACAGATACGCAGTATTTT. Its protein product is CASSHWTSGSSLTDTQYF. Variable domain in full (rest from reference TRBV5-6 and TRBJ2-3): DAGVTQSPTHLIKTRGQQVTLRCSPKSGHDTVSWYQQALGQGPQFIFQYYEEEERQRGNFPDRFSGHQFPNYSSELNVNALLLGDSALYLCASSHWTSGSSLTDTQYFGPGTRLTVL.

The CDR3 spells CAAALGSDYGYTF. The CDR3 DNA is TGTGCCGCAGCATTAGGGAGCGACTATGGCTACACCTTC. The rearrangement links TRBV27 to TRBJ1-2; no reliable D call. The V end was cut by 11 bases, the J end by 3 bases, with 16 bases between. This CDR3 region has 13 residues. The V gene's germline CDR1 is MNHEY and CDR2 SMNVEV (reference sequence).

J is TRBJ2-1 and V is TRBV27, with 8 bases that match TRBD1. The CDR3 loop spans 19 amino acids. V lost 5 bases and J lost 0; bases outside the gene matches: 15. CDR1 is MNHEY, CDR2 SMNVEV, per germline (reference sequence). Here the CDR3 reads CASSPPGTGLIGSYNEQFF. Written as DNA, the CDR3 is TGTGCCAGCAGTCCACCCGGGACAGGACTCATAGGCTCCTACAATGAGCAGTTCTTC.

DNA of the CDR3: TGTGCCAGCAGTTCCGAGGCTCGGGGGGCGCTCAACACTGAAGCTTTCTTT. Translation: CASSSEARGALNTEAFF. This chain uses TRBV27 with TRBJ1-1; weak D call: TRBD1 (6 bases). The germline V and J ends were trimmed by 4 bases and 2 bases, with 20 bases remaining between them. The CDR3 loop spans 17 amino acids. Germline-derived CDR1 and CDR2 are MNHEY and SMNVEV (reference sequence).

The chain is built from TRBV19 and TRBJ1-5; 7 bases agree with TRBD1. The CDR3 is made up of 15 amino acids. Trimming cost V 5 bases and J 3 bases; bases outside gene matches: 7. CDR1 LNHDA and CDR2 SQIVND come from the germline V gene (reference sequence). CDR3 nucleotides: TGTGCCAGTAGTTCTATGGGACAGATCAATCAGCCCCAGCATTTT. Translation: CASSSMGQINQPQHF.

This chain uses TRBV3-1 (or the pseudogene TRBV3-2) with TRBJ1-3; D gene ambiguous. This CDR3 has 16 residues. The V gene lost 4 bases and the J gene lost 2 bases, with 15 bases spanning the gap. From germline, CDR1 is LGHDT and CDR2 YNNKEL (reference sequence). The CDR3 nucleotides read TGTGCCAGCAGCCCCGCCGTCCGGTATGCTGGAAACACCATATATTTT. As protein: CASSPAVRYAGNTIYF.

This chain uses TRBV9 with TRBJ2-1; 7 positions match TRBD2. V lost 0 bases to trimming and J lost 7 bases; unmatched junction nucleotides: 16. The germline V gene encodes CDR1 SGDLS and CDR2 YYNGEE. The CDR3 totals 18 residues. CDR3 in DNA: TGTGCCAGCAGCGTAGCTGAAGGGACTAAAGTCGGTTGGAATGAGCAGTTCTTC. It codes for CASSVAEGTKVGWNEQFF.

This rearrangement joins TRBV2 to TRBJ1-6; TRBD1 is a possible D gene (6 bases). V was clipped by 4 bases and J by 10 bases, with 14 bases between them. Per germline, CDR1 SNHLY and CDR2 FYNNEI. This CDR3 comprises 14 residues. Here the CDR3 reads CASSVQGKGSPLHF. CDR3 coding DNA: TGTGCCAGCAGTGTGCAGGGGAAGGGATCACCCCTCCACTTT.

The gene calls are TRBV5-6 and TRBJ2-1; 12 positions agree with TRBD2. The junction had 9 bases not matched to a gene; V was cut back by 4 bases and J by 7 bases. The V gene's germline CDR1 is SGHDT and CDR2 YYEEEE. The CDR3 sequence is 16 residues long. CDR3 amino acids: CASSGPLAGGWNEQFF. CDR3 bases: TGTGCCAGCAGCGGCCCACTAGCGGGAGGCTGGAATGAGCAGTTCTTC.

The chain has TRBV27 and TRBJ2-7; 10 bases align to TRBD1. The CDR3 runs to 14 residues. Germline lookup yields CDR1 MNHEY and CDR2 SMNVEV (reference sequence). J was trimmed by 6 bases and V by 4 bases; bases with no gene match: 6. The CDR3 nucleotides are TGTGCCAGCAGTTCATGGGACAGGGGAGGCGAGCAGTACTTC. Translated, it gives CASSSWDRGGEQYF.

The CDR3 DNA sequence: TGTGCCAGCAGCCAGGTTTGGACTAGCCCGGATACGCAGTATTTT. This sequence encodes CASSQVWTSPDTQYF. J is TRBJ2-3 and V is TRBV4-2, with 8 bases aligning to TRBD2. Germline CDR1 is LGHNA and CDR2 is YNFKEQ. CDR3 size: 15 residues. J lost 6 bases, V lost 3 bases, and 8 bases had no gene match.

This chain joins TRBV18 and TRBJ2-5; weak D call: TRBD2 (6 bases). V gave up 3 bases and J gave up 5 bases, with 19 bases separating them. The CDR3 contains 16 residues. The germline V gene encodes CDR1 KGHSH and CDR2 LQKENI. The chain's CDR3 is CASSPSSGPEGETQYF. CDR3 nucleotides: TGTGCCAGCTCACCGAGTAGCGGTCCTGAGGGGGAGACCCAGTACTTC.

Here the CDR3 DNA reads TGTGCCAGCAGTTACTCAGACCGGCGGGCGGAGTATTTT. Translated, it gives CASSYSDRRAEYF. The chain couples TRBV6-6 to TRBJ2-3, with D possibly being TRBD2 (5 bases). Germline-derived CDR1 and CDR2 are MNHNY and SVGAGI (reference sequence). V was pared by 0 bases and J by 13 bases, with 14 bases between. The CDR3 runs 13 residues.

The rearrangement joins TRBV9 to TRBJ2-1, with 9 bases identical to TRBD1. The trim removed 1 base at V and 0 bases at J, leaving 5 bases unmatched. Per the germline V gene, CDR1 is SGDLS and CDR2 is YYNGEE. This CDR3 region has 17 residues. Here the CDR3 DNA reads TGTGCCAGCAGCGTACTACAGGGGGCTAGCTCCTACAATGAGCAGTTCTTC. This gives the protein CASSVLQGASSYNEQFF.

This clone was detected once. The CDR3 nucleotides read TGCGCCAGCAGCTTGACAGGGGACAATGAGCAGTTCTTC. Protein sequence: CASSLTGDNEQFF. This sequence joins TRBV5-1 and TRBJ2-1, with 7 nucleotides matching TRBD1. In germline, CDR1 is SGHRS, CDR2 YFSETQ. The CDR3 spans 13 residues. Trimming removed 1 base from V and 5 bases from J; junction bases left unmatched: 0.

Written as DNA, the CDR3 is TGTGCCAGCGGAATACAGACAGGGGGAAAGTCTGGGGCCAACGTCCTGACTTTC. It specifies CASGIQTGGKSGANVLTF. This rearrangement joins TRBV2 to TRBJ2-6, with 9 bases identical to TRBD1. J was trimmed by 1 base and V by 8 bases; bases with no gene match: 12. This CDR3 has 18 residues. Looked up from germline, CDR1 is SNHLY and CDR2 is FYNNEI.

In this sample, this clone turned up a few times. The chain employs TRBV5-1 and TRBJ2-1; TRBD2 is a possible D gene (7 bases). The CDR3 covers 15 residues. V lost 4 bases, J lost 5 bases, and 16 bases lay in between. CDR1 and CDR2 from the germline V gene are SGHRS and YFSETQ. CDR3 coding DNA: TGCGCCAGCAGCCCTGACGGGGGGCAGGACAATGAGCAGTTCTTC. It specifies CASSPDGGQDNEQFF.

The rearrangement joins TRBV28 to TRBJ1-1, with a tentative D call TRBD1 (5 bases). V lost 1 base, J lost 0 bases, and 21 bases lay in between. The CDR3 runs 19 residues. In germline, CDR1 is MDHEN, CDR2 SYDVKM. CDR3: CASSLFLQGSVFLNTEAFF. In nucleotides, the CDR3 is TGTGCCAGCAGTTTATTCCTCCAGGGATCGGTGTTTCTGAACACTGAAGCTTTCTTT.